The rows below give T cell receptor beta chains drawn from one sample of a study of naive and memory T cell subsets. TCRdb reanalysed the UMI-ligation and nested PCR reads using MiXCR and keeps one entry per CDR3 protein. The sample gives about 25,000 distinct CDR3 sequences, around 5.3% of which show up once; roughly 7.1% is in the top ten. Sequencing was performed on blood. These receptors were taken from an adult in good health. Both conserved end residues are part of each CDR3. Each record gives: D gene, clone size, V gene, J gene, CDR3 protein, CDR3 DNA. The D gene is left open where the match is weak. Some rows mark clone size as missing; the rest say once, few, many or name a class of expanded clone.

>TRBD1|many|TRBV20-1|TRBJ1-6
CSARDRGKSSYNSPLHF
TGCAGTGCTAGGGACAGGGGAAAGAGCTCCTATAATTCACCCCTCCACTTT
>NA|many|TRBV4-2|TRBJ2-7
CASSGRGRVYEQYF
TGTGCCAGCAGCGGGAGAGGACGGGTGTACGAGCAGTACTTC
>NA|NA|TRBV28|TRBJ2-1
CASSSAVNEQFF
TGTGCCAGCAGTTCAGCGGTGAATGAGCAGTTCTTC
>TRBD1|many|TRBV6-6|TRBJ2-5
CASSYLDRGPETQYF
TGTGCCAGCAGTTACCTGGACAGGGGCCCGGAGACCCAGTACTTC
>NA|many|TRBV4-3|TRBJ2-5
CASSQDRVFQETQYF
TGCGCCAGCAGCCAAGATCGGGTGTTCCAAGAGACCCAGTACTTC
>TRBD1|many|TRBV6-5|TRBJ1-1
CASRNRGLSMNTEAFF
TGTGCCAGCCGAAACAGGGGGCTCTCCATGAACACTGAAGCTTTCTTT
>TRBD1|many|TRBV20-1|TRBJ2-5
CSAGRTGVKETQYF
TGCAGTGCTGGCAGGACAGGGGTAAAGGAGACCCAGTACTTC
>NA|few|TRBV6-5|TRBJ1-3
CASSGEDAISGNTIYF
TGTGCCAGCAGCGGAGAGGACGCCATCTCTGGAAACACCATATATTTT
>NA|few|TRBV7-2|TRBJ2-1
CASSSPGARSNHEQFF
TGTGCCAGCAGCTCACCCGGGGCTCGCAGTAACCACGAGCAGTTCTTC
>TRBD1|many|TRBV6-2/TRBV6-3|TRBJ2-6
CASSPQLGTGGSGANVLTF
TGTGCCAGCAGTCCTCAATTAGGGACAGGGGGCTCTGGGGCCAACGTCCTGACTTTC
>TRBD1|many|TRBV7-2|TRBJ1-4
CASSLRTGTNEKLFF
TGTGCCAGCAGCTTACGGACAGGGACTAATGAAAAACTGTTTTTT
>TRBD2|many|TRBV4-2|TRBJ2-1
CASSQNTGTSLNEQFF
TGTGCCAGCAGCCAGAATACCGGGACTAGCCTCAATGAGCAGTTCTTC
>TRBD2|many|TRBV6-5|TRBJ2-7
CASRPPGGSYEQYF
TGTGCCAGCAGACCCCCGGGAGGGTCCTACGAGCAGTACTTC
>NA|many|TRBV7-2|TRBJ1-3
CASSLEGAFSGNTIYF
TGTGCCAGCAGCTTAGAAGGGGCTTTCTCTGGAAACACCATATATTTT
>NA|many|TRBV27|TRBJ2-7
CASGPDSLHEQYF
TGTGCCAGCGGTCCAGACAGTTTGCACGAGCAGTACTTC
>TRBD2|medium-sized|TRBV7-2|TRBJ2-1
CASSPGAGRGTNEQFF
TGTGCCAGCAGCCCCGGGGCCGGGAGGGGGACCAATGAGCAGTTCTTC
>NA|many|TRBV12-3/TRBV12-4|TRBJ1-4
CASSVRGGGEKLFF
TGTGCCAGCAGTGTACGGGGGGGCGGTGAAAAACTGTTTTTT
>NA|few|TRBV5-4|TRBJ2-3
CASSLERGPNTDTQYF
TGTGCCAGCAGCTTGGAACGGGGGCCAAACACAGATACGCAGTATTTT
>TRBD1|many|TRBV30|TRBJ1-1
CAWSRTGVTEAFF
TGTGCCTGGAGTAGGACAGGGGTAACTGAAGCTTTCTTT
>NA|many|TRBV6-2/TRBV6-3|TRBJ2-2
CASSYSKLRALNTGELFF
TGTGCCAGCAGTTACTCGAAACTACGGGCCTTGAACACCGGGGAGCTGTTTTTT
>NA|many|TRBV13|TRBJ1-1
CASSSRVNTEAFF
TGTGCCAGCAGCTCAAGGGTGAACACTGAAGCTTTCTTT
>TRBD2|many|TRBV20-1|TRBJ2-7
CSARTSGRAGFGKYF
TGCAGTGCTCGGACTAGCGGGAGGGCCGGTTTTGGGAAGTACTTC
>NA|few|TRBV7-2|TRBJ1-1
CASSTGFLRNTEAFF
TGTGCCAGCAGCACAGGGTTTTTGAGGAACACTGAAGCTTTCTTT
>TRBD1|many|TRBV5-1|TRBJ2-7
CASSLPGQGSYEQYF
TGCGCCAGCAGCTTGCCTGGACAGGGGTCCTACGAGCAGTACTTC
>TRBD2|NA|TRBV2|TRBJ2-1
CATVIAGGANEQFF
TGTGCCACCGTCATAGCGGGAGGGGCCAATGAGCAGTTCTTC
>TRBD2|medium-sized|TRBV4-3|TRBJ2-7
CASSQGDGRAPYEQYF
TGCGCCAGCAGCCAAGGGGACGGGAGGGCCCCCTACGAGCAGTACTTC
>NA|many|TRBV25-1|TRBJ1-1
CASSSNPGVLTEAFF
TGTGCCAGCAGTTCGAATCCAGGGGTTCTCACTGAAGCTTTCTTT
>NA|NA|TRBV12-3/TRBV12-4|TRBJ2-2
CASQEKQGTNTGELFF
TGTGCCAGCCAAGAGAAACAGGGAACGAACACCGGGGAGCTGTTTTTT
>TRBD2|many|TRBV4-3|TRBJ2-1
CASSQEAGGSYNEQFF
TGCGCCAGCAGCCAAGAGGCGGGAGGGTCCTACAATGAGCAGTTCTTC
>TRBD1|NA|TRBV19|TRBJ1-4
CASRTGQAATNEKLFF
TGTGCCAGTAGGACCGGACAGGCTGCAACTAATGAAAAACTGTTTTTT